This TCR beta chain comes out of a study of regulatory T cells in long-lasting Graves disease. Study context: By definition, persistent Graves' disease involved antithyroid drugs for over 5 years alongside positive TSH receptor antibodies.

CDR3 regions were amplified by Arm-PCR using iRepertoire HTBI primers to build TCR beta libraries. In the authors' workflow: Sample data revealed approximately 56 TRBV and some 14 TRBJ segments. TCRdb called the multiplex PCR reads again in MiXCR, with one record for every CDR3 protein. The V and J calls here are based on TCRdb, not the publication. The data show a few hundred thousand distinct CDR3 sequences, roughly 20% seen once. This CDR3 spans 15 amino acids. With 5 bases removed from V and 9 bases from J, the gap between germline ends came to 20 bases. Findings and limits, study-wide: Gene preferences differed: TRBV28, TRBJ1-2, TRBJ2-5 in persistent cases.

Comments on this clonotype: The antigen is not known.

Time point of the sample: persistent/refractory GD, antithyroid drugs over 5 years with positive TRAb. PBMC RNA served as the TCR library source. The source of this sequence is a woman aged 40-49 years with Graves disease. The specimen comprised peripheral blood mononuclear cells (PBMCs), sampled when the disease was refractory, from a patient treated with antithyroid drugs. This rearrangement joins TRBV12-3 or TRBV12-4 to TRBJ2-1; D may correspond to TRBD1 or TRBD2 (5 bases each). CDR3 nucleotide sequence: TGTGCCAGCAGTAGAGACCGGGACCTCGGCGGTGAGCAGTTCTTC. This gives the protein CASSRDRDLGGEQFF.